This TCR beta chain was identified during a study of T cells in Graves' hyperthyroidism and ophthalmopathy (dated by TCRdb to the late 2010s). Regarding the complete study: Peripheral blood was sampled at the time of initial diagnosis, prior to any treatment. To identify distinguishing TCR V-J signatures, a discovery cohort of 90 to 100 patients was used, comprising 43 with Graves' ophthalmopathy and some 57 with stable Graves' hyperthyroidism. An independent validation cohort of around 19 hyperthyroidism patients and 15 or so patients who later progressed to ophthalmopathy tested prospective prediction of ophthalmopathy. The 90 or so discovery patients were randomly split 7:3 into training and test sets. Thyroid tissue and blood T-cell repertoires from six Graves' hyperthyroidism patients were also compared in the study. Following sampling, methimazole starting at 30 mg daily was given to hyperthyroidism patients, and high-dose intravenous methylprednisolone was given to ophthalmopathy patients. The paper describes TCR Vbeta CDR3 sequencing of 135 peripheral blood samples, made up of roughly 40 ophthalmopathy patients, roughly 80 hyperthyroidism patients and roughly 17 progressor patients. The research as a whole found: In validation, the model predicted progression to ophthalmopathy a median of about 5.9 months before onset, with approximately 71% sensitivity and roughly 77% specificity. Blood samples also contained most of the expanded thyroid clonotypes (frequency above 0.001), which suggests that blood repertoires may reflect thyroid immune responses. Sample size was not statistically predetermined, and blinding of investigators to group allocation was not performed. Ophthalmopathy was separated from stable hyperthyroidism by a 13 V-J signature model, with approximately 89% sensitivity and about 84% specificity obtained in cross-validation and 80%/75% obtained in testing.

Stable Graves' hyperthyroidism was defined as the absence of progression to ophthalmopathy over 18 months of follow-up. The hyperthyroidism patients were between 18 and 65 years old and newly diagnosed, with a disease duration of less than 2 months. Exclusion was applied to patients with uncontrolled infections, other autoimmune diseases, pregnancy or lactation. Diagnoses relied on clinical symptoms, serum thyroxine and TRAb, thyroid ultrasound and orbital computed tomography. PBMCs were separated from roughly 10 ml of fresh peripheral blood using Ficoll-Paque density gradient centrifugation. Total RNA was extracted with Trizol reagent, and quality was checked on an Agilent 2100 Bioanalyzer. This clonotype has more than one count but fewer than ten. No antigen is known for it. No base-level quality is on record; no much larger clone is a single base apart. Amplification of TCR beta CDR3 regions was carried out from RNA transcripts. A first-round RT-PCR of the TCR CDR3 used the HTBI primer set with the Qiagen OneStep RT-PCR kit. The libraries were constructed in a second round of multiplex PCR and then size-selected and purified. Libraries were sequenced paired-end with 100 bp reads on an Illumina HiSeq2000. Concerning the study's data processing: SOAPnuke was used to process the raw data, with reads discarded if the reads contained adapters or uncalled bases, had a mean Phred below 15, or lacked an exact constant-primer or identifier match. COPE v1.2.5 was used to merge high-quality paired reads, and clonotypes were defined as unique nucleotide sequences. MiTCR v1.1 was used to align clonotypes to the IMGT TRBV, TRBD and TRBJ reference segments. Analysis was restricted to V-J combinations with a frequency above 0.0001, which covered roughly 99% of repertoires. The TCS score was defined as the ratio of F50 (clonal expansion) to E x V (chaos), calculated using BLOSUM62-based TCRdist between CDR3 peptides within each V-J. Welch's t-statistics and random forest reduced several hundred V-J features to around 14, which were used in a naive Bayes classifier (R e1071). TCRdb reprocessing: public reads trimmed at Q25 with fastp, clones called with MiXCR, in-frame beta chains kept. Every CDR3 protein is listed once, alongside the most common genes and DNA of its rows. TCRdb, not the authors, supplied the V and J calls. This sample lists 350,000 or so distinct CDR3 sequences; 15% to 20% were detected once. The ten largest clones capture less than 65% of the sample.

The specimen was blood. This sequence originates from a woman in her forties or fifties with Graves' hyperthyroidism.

The CDR3 has the sequence CASSPGNPPYTF. The nucleotide sequence reads as follows: TGTGCCAGCAGTCCCGGGAATCCCCCCTACACCTTC. The rearrangement combines TRBV27 with TRBJ1-2; there is no confident call for the D gene. As encoded in the germline V gene (reference sequence), CDR1 is MNHEY while CDR2 is SMNVEV. Including cysteine and phenylalanine, the CDR3 has 12 amino acids. Solely the CDR3 DNA is kept, with 36 bases framed from the first base. The trim is 5 bases for V and 10 bases for J, with a gap of 14 bases between the germline ends.